This is a list of T cell receptor beta chains from one sample in a study of T cell responses to AZD1222 COVID-19 vaccine. Assay: immunoSEQ multiplex PCR; the TCRdb copy retains only in-frame clones and omits some. The data show about 220,000 clones, about 93% seen once. This material consisted of peripheral blood, taken on day 0 of MenACWY control vaccination. The receptors shown here come from an adult in good health. The CDR3 runs from the conserved cysteine through the conserved F or W. Each record gives: D gene, CDR3 length, V gene, J gene, clone size, CDR3 DNA, CDR3 protein. D genes are given only for firm matches. Clone size, where shown, is once, few, many, or a class for clones that have expanded.

>TRBD1|13|TRBV30|TRBJ1-2|-
TGTGCCTGGGCCGGGACAGGAAACTATGGCTACACCTTC
CAWAGTGNYGYTF
>TRBD1|13|TRBV27|TRBJ1-2|-
TGTGCCAGCAGTTCTCAGGGGGACTATGGCTACACCTTC
CASSSQGDYGYTF
>-|15|TRBV5-1|TRBJ1-6|once
TGCGCCAGCAGCTCCATGGAGGGGGGTGGTTCACCCCTCCACTTT
CASSSMEGGGSPLHF
>-|16|TRBV2|TRBJ1-6|-
TGTGCCAGCAGTGCTCTGGGCCCTGAAGTAAATTCACCCCTCCACTTT
CASSALGPEVNSPLHF
>-|19|TRBV10-3|TRBJ1-2|-
TGTGCCCCGGACTCACTACGAAATCGTCCTCCGGGTGGATCCTATGGCTACACCTTC
CAPDSLRNRPPGGSYGYTF
>-|17|TRBV5-1|TRBJ1-6|-
TGCGCCAGCAGCTTGGGATACGGGGGACCCTATAATTCACCCCTCCACTTT
CASSLGYGGPYNSPLHF
>-|12|TRBV18|TRBJ1-6|-
TGTGCCAGCTCACCCCCCGGTGAGCCCCTCCACTTT
CASSPPGEPLHF
>TRBD2|14|TRBV5-1|TRBJ2-3|-
TGCGCCAGCAGCCTAGCGGGGACCACAGATACGCAGTATTTT
CASSLAGTTDTQYF
>TRBD2|13|TRBV30|TRBJ2-7|-
TGTGCCTCCGGGACTAGCGGGGCCTACGAGCAGTACTTC
CASGTSGAYEQYF
>TRBD2|15|TRBV11-2|TRBJ2-5|-
TGTGCCAGCAGCTTAGGGCCGGGGGGTGTTGAGACCCAGTACTTC
CASSLGPGGVETQYF
>-|14|TRBV7-2|TRBJ1-4|-
TGTGCCAGCAGACGGACACGGGTGGAGGAAAAACTGTTTTTT
CASRRTRVEEKLFF
>-|13|TRBV7-2|TRBJ1-5|-
TGTGCCAGCAGGGTAGGGAGCAATCAGCCCCAGCATTTT
CASRVGSNQPQHF
>TRBD1|16|TRBV19|TRBJ1-5|-
TGTGCCAGTAGTATTGAGGGCAGGGGGGTCAATCAGCCCCAGCATTTT
CASSIEGRGVNQPQHF
>-|14|TRBV7-3|TRBJ1-1|-
TGTGCCAGCAGCTTAAATCCGACGGGCACTGAAGCTTTCTTT
CASSLNPTGTEAFF
>-|15|TRBV5-1|TRBJ2-5|-
TGCGCCAGCAGCTTGGTCTCCGGACAACAAGAGACCCAGTACTTC
CASSLVSGQQETQYF
>-|16|TRBV28|TRBJ1-6|-
TGTGCCAGCACTAGGGGTGTCGGGACAACTCTTTCACCCCTCCACTTT
CASTRGVGTTLSPLHF
>TRBD1|16|TRBV7-9|TRBJ1-1|-
TGTGCCAGCAGCTTAGAACCCGCGGGGACAGCTCCTGAAGCTTTCTTT
CASSLEPAGTAPEAFF
>-|13|TRBV12-3/TRBV12-4|TRBJ1-1|once
TGTGCCAGCAGTTTGGCGGGGAACACTGAAGCTTTCTTT
CASSLAGNTEAFF
>-|15|TRBV15|TRBJ1-2|once
TGTGCCACCAGCAGAGATCAGAAGGCAGGGGCTAGCTACACCTTC
CATSRDQKAGASYTF
>-|15|TRBV19|TRBJ1-4|few
TGTGCCAGTACGAGCTCAGGGCCGTCTAATGAAAAACTGTTTTTT
CASTSSGPSNEKLFF